The entry below gives a single TCR beta chain sequence along with its context. No antigen is known for it. The data originate from a study of shared clonotypes between healthy human individuals. Germline CDR1 SEHNR, CDR2 FQNEAQ (reference sequence). This CDR3 contains 14 residues. V lost 5 bases to trimming and J lost 5 bases, with 13 bases between them. Ten immunoSEQ deep assay plates held the unsorted PBMC DNA. TCRdb keeps only in-frame clones here, not all; method: immunoSEQ multiplex PCR. Here the sample spans 470,000 or so clones, 65% to 85% being singletons. Study results and limitations: Apart from blood, nothing was sampled; tissue repertoires likely differ. Clonotype sharing among the donors was expected to vary with sequencing depth. Since donors were few, the genetic and exposure-history diversity represented was limited.

This chain connects TRBV7-9 to TRBJ2-1; D might be TRBD2 (5 bases). Sequenced material: PBMCs. The clonotype originates from a middle-aged woman in good health. Some clones in this sample may be carry-over from other donors' samples. CDR3 sequence reads: CASSKTTLNNEQFF. CDR3 nucleotides: TGTGCCAGCAGCAAGACTACTCTGAACAATGAGCAGTTCTTC.